This T cell receptor (beta chain) was retrieved from a study of T-cell memory formation after mild COVID-19. Overall study context: Among the donors, TCR clusters were largely specific to each donor.

The V end lost 3 bases, the J end lost 0 bases, and 6 bases lay between the germline ends. Per the germline V gene, CDR1 is SGHTA and CDR2 is FQGNSA. The CDR3 runs 14 residues. This clonotype was detected many times. MiXCR, applied by TCRdb to the 5' RACE reads, yields one record per CDR3 protein. The table shows under 250,000 distinct CDR3 sequences, with roughly a tenth occurring only once. What was sequenced was PBMCs or a T cell subset sorted from them (not recorded which). The sequence was collected from a man aged 18 to 29 who had mild COVID-19 (a few samples of this study predate the infection). Cell type and time point are not known. The V call is TRBV7-2, the J call TRBJ2-1; D gene ambiguous. The CDR3 nucleotides are TGTGCCAGCAGCTTTATTTACTCCTACAATGAGCAGTTCTTC. Protein sequence: CASSFIYSYNEQFF.